The sample holds one count of the clone carrying this TCR beta chain. The antigen remains undetermined. These data come from a study of PD-1 blockade in classical Hodgkin lymphoma. Study outcomes and limitations: Baseline diversity was lower in partial responders and progressors than complete responders. Newly diagnosed patients reportedly trailed healthy donors in baseline TCR diversity. Some patients began nivolumab under 1 year after ASCT. These patients were excluded from later analyses. By C4D1, CD4+ diversity increased significantly, especially in complete responders.

Relapses following autologous stem cell transplantation were seen in all patients, with brentuximab vedotin exposure varying. Profiling relied on immunoSEQ multiplex PCR, and the TCRdb table lists in-frame clones only, not all of them. The sample holds 46,000 or so clones, approximately 73% seen once. The germline V gene has CDR1 SGHAT and CDR2 FQNNGV. J gave up 6 bases and V 3 bases, and 7 bases lay outside the gene matches. This CDR3 has 15 amino acids. The sample here was peripheral blood mononuclear cells (PBMCs), taken at baseline. The V and J genes are TRBV11-2 and TRBJ2-7; 11 bases agree with TRBD2. The sequence came from a human donor with classical Hodgkin lymphoma. The CDR3 coding sequence is TGTGCCAGCAGCTTCGCTAGCGGGGGGCTCTCCGAGCAGTACTTC. Protein product: CASSFASGGLSEQYF.